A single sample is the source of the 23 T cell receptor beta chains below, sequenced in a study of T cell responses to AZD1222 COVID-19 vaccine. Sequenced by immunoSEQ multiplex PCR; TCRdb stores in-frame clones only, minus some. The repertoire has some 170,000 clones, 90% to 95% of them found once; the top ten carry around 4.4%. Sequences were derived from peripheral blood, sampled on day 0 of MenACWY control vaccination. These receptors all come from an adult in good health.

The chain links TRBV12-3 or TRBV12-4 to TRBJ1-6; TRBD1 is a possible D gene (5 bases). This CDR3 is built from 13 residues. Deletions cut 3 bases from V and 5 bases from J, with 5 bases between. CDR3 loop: CASSLTDNSPLHF. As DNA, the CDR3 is TGTGCCAGCAGTTTGACAGATAATTCACCCCTCCACTTT.

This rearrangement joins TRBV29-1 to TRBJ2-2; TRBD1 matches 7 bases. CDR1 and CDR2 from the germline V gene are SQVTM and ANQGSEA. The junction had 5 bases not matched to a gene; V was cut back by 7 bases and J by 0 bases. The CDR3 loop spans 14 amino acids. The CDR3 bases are TGCAGCGGGTCGGACAGGCCGAACACCGGGGAGCTGTTTTTT. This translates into CSGSDRPNTGELFF.

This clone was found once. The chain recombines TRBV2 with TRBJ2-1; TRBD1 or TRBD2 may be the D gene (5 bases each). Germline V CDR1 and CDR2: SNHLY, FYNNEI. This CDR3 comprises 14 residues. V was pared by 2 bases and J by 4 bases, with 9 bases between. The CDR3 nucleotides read TGTGCCAGCAGTGAAAGGGGCGGGTACAATGAGCAGTTCTTC. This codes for CASSERGGYNEQFF.

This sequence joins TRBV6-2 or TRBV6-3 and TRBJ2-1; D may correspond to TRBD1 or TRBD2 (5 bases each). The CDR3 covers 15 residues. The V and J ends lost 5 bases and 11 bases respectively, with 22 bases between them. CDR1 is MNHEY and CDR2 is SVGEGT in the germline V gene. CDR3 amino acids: CASSPRQDWGFKQFF. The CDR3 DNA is TGTGCCAGCAGTCCCCGGCAGGACTGGGGGTTTAAGCAGTTCTTC.

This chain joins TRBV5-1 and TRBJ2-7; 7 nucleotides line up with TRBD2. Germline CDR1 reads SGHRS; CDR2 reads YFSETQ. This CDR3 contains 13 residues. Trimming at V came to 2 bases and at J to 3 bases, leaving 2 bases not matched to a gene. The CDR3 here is CASSFGGSYEQYF. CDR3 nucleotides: TGCGCCAGCAGCTTTGGCGGGAGCTACGAGCAGTACTTC.

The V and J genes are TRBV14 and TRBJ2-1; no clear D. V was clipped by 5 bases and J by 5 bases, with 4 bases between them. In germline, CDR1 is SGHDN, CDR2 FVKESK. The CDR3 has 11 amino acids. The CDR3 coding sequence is TGTGCCAGCAGCGGCCACAATGAGCAGTTCTTC. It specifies CASSGHNEQFF. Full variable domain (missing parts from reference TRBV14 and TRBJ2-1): EAGVTQFPSHSVIEKGQTVTLRCDPISGHDNLYWYRRVMGKEIKFLLHFVKESKQDESGMPNNRFLAERTGGTYSTLKVQPAELEDSGVYFCASSGHNEQFFGPGTRLTVL.

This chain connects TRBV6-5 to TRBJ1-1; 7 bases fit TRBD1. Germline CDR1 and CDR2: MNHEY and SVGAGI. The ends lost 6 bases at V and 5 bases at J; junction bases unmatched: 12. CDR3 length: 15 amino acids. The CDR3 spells CASRTLQGLDTEAFF. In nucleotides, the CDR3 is TGTGCCAGCAGAACCCTACAGGGGCTCGATACTGAAGCTTTCTTT.

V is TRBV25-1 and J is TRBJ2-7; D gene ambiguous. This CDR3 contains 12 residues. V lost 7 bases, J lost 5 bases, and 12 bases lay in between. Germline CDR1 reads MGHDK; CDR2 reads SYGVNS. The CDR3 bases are TGTGCCAGCAATGGGGATTCGGACGAGCAGTACTTC. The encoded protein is CASNGDSDEQYF.

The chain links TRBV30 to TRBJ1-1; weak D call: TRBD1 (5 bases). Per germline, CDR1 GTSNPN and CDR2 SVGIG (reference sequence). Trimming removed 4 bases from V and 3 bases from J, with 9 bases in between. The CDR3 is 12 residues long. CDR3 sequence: CAWMGDDTEAFF. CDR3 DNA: TGTGCCTGGATGGGGGATGACACTGAAGCTTTCTTT. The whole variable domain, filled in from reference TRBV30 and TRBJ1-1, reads SQTIHQWPATLVQPVGSPLSLECTVEGTSNPNLYWYRQAAGRGLQLLFYSVGIGQISSEVPQNLSASRPQDRQFILSSKKLLLSDSGFYLCAWMGDDTEAFFGQGTRLTVV.

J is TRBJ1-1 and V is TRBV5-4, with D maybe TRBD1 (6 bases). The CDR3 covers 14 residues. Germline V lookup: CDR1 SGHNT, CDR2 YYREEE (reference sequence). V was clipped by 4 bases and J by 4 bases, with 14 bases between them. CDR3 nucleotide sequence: TGTGCCAGCAGCCGAGGCGACAGGAGCACTGAAGCTTTCTTT. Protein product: CASSRGDRSTEAFF.

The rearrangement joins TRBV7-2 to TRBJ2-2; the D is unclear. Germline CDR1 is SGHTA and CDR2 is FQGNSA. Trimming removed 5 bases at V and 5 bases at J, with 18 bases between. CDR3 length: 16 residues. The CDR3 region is CASSPPGLTSTGELFF. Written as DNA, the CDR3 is TGTGCCAGCAGCCCCCCCGGGCTAACCTCAACCGGGGAGCTGTTTTTT. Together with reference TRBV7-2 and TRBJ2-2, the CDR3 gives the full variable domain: GAGVSQSPSNKVTEKGKDVELRCDPISGHTALYWYRQSLGQGLEFLIYFQGNSAPDKSGLPSDRFSAERTGGSVSTLTIQRTQQEDSAVYLCASSPPGLTSTGELFFGEGSRLTVL.

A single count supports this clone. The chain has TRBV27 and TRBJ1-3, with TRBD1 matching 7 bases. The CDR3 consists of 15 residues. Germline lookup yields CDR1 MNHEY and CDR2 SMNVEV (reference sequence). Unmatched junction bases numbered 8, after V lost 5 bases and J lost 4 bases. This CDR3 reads CASSPRQGTGNTIYF. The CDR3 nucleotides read TGTGCCAGCAGTCCACGACAGGGAACAGGAAACACCATATATTTT.

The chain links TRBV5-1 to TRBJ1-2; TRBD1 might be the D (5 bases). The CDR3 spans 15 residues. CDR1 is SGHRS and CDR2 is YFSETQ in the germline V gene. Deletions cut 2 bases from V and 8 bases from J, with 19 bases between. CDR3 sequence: CASSFTGTVSDGYTF. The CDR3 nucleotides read TGCGCCAGCAGCTTTACCGGGACGGTCTCCGACGGCTACACCTTC.

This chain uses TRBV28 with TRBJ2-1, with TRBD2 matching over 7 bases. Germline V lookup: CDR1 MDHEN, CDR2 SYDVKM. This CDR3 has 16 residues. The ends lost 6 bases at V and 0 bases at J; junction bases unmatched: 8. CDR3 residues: CASRALAGGSYNEQFF. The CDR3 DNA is TGTGCCAGCAGAGCCTTAGCGGGTGGCTCCTACAATGAGCAGTTCTTC.

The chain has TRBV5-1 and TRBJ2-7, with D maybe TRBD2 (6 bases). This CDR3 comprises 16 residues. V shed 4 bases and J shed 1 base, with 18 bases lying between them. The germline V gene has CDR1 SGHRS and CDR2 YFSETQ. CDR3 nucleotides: TGCGCCAGCAGCAGGAGGGAGGCGGCGCGATCCTACGAGCAGTACTTC. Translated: CASSRREAARSYEQYF. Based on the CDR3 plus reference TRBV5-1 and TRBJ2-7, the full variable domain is KAGVTQTPRYLIKTRGQQVTLSCSPISGHRSVSWYQQTPGQGLQFLFEYFSETQRNKGNFPGRFSGRQFSNSRSEMNVSTLELGDSALYLCASSRREAARSYEQYFGPGTRLTVT.

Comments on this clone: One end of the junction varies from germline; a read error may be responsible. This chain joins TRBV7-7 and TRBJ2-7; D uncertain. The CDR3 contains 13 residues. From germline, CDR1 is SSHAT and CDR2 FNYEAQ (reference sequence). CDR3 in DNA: TGTGCTAGCAGCTTAGATGTATCCTACGAGCAGTACTTC. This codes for CASSLDVSYEQYF.

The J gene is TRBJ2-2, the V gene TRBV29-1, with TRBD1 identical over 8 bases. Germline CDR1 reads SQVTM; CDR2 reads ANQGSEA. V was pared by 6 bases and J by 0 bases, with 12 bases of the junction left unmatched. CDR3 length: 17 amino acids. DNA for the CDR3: TGCAGCGTCACGAAAGGACAGGGTCAGGCGAACACCGGGGAGCTGTTTTTT. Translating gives CSVTKGQGQANTGELFF.

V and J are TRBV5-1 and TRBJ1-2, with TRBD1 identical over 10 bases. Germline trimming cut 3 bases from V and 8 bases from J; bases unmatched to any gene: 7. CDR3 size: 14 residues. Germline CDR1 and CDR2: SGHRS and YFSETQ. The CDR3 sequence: CASSSDRGQMGYTF. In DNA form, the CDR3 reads TGCGCCAGCAGCTCTGACAGGGGGCAGATGGGCTACACCTTC.

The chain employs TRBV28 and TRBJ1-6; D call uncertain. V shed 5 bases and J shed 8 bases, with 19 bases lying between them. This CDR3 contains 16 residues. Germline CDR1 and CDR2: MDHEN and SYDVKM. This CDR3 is CASSPPPARRDSPLHF. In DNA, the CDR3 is TGTGCCAGCAGTCCACCCCCAGCTAGAAGAGATTCACCCCTCCACTTT.

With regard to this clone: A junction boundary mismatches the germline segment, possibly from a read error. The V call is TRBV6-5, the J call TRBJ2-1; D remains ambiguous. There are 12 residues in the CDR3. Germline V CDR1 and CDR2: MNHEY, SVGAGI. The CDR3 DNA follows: TGTGCCAGCAGATACTCCGCCGGTGAGCAGTTCTTC. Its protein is CASRYSAGEQFF.

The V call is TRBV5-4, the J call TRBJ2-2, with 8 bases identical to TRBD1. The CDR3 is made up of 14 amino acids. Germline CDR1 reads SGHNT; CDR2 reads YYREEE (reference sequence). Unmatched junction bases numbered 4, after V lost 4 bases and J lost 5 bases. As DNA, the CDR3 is TGTGCCAGCAGCCGGACAGGGAATACCGGGGAGCTGTTTTTT. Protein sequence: CASSRTGNTGELFF.

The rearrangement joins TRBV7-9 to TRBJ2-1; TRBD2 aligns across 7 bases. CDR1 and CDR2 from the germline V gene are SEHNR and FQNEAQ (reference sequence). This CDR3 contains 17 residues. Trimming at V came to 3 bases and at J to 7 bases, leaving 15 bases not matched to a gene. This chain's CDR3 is CASSFRVGTTVQNEQFF. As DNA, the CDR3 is TGTGCCAGCAGCTTTAGAGTAGGGACTACCGTACAGAATGAGCAGTTCTTC.

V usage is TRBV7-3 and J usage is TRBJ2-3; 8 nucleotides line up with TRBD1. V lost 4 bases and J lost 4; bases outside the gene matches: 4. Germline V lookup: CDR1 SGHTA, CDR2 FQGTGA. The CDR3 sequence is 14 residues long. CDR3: CASSSDRVSDTQYF. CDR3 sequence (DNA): TGTGCCAGCAGCTCGGACAGGGTGTCAGATACGCAGTATTTT.